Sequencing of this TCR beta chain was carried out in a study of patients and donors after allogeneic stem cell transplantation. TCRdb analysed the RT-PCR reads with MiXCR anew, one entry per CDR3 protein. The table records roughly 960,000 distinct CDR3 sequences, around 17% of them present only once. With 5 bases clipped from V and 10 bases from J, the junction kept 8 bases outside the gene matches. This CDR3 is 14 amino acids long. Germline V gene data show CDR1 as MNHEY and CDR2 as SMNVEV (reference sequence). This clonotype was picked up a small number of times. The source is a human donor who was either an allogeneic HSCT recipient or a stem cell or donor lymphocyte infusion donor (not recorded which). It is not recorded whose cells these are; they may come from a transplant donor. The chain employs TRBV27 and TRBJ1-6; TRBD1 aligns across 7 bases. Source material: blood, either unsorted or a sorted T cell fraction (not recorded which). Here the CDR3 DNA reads TGTGCCAGCAGTCTAACAGGGGTCTACTCACCCCTCCACTTT. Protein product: CASSLTGVYSPLHF.